Detailed here is one T cell receptor (beta chain). This sample was taken from a study of T cell repertoires in aging, cancer and after chemotherapy. On the study more broadly: Glioblastoma patients receiving temozolomide-based therapy gave paired samples before and after chemotherapy.

The template was genomic DNA from peripheral blood, not RNA. Rearranged V-D-J TRB sequences were amplified with a mixed TRB-A/B primer pool. Each CDR3 protein is one row after TCRdb ran MiXCR on the multiplex PCR reads. Of about 2,000 distinct CDR3 sequences in the sample, about 33% are singletons; the top ten hold about 9.4%. This CDR3 region has 14 residues. V was cut by 11 bases and J by 7 bases, with 20 bases left in between. From germline, CDR1 is SEHNR and CDR2 FQNEAQ (reference sequence). Sample: blood. The receptor was derived from a human donor with a solid tumor. This chain joins TRBV7-9 and TRBJ1-4, with D unresolved. The CDR3 DNA is TGTGCCCCCCGCCTCCCGCAGAATAGTGAAAAACTGTTTTTT. Translated, it gives CAPRLPQNSEKLFF.